The sequence of this T cell receptor (beta chain) was determined in a study of PD-L1 blockade in urothelial cancer. Turning to the study itself: A median blood sample held 141,255 T cells and around 80,000 unique TCRs.

TCRdb's table, derived via immunoSEQ multiplex PCR, lists solely in-frame clones and lacks some. In the table there are tens of thousands of clones, about 88% of which are singletons. The patients' disease, urothelial carcinoma, was locally advanced or metastatic. V shed 4 bases and J 4 bases; nucleotides not matched to a gene: 11. CDR1 is SGHNT, CDR2 YYREEE, per germline (reference sequence). This CDR3 is 16 amino acids long. The V and J genes are TRBV5-4 and TRBJ1-3; 7 bases are a match to TRBD1. Specimen: PBMCs, collected around atezolizumab (anti-PD-L1) treatment. The clonotype comes from a man aged 55 to 70 with urothelial cancer. The CDR3 sequence: CASSPGLGQLGNTIYF. The CDR3 region has the DNA TGTGCCAGCAGCCCAGGCCTGGGACAGTTAGGAAACACCATATATTTT.